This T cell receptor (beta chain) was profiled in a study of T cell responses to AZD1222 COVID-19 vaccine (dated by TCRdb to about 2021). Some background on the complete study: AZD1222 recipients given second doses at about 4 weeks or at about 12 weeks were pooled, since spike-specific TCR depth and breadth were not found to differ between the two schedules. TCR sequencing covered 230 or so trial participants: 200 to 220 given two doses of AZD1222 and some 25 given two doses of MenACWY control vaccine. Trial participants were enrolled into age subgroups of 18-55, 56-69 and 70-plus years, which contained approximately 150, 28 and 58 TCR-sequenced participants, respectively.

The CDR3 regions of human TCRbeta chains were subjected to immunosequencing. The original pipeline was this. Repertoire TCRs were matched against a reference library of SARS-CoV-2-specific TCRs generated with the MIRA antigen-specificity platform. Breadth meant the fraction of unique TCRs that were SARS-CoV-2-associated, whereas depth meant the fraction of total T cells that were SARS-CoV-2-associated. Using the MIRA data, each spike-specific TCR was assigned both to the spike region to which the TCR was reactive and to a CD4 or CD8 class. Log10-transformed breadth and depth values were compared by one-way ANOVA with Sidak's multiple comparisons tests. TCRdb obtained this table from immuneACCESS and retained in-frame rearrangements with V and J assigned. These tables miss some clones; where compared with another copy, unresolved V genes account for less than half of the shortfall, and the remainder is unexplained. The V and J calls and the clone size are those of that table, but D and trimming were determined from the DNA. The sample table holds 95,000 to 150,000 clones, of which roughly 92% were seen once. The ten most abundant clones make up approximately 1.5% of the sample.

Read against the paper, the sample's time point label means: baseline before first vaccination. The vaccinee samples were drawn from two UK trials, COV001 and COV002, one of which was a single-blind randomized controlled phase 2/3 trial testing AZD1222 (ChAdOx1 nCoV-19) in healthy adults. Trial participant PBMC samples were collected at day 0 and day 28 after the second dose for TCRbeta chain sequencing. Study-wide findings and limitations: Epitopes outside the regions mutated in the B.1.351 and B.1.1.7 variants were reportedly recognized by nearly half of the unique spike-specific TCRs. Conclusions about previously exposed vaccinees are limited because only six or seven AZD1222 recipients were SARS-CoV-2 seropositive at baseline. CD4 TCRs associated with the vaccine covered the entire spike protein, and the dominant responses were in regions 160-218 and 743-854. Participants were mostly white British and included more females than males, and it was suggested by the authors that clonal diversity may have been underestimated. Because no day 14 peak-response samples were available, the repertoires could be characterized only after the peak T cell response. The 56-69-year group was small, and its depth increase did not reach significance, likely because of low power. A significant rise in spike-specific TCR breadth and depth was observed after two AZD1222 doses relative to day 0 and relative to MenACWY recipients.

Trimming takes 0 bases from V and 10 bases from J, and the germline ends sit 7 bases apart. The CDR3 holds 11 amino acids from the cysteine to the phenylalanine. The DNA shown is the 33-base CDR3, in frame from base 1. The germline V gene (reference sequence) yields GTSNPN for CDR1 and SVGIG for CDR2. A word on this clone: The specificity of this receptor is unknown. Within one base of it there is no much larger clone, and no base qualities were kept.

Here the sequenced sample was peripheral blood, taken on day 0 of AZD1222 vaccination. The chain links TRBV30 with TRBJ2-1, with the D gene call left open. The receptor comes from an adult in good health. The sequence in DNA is TGTGCCTGGAGTGTAGGGCCAGAGCAGTTCTTC. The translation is CAWSVGPEQFF.